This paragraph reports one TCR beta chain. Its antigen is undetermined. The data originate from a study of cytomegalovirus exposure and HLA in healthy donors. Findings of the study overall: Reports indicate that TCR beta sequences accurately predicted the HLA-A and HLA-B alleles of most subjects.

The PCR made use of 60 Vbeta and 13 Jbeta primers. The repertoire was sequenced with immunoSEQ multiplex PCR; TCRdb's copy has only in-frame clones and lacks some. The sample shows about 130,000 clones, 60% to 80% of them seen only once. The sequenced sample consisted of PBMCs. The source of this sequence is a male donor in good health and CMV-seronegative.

CDR3 nucleotide sequence: TGCAGCGCGAATGGGGCCCCGAGCTCCTACAATGAGCAGTTCTTC. This gives the protein CSANGAPSSYNEQFF. The rearrangement uses TRBV29-1 and TRBJ2-1, with D maybe TRBD1 (5 bases). CDR1 is SQVTM, CDR2 ANQGSEA, per germline. The CDR3 has 15 amino acids. V was shortened by 7 bases and J by 0 bases, with 16 bases between the two germline ends.